This T cell receptor (beta chain) stems from a study of cytomegalovirus exposure and HLA in healthy donors. The CDR3 length is 15 residues. Unmatched junction bases numbered 6, after V lost 4 bases and J lost 5 bases. Per germline, CDR1 MGHDK and CDR2 SYGVNS. It was with 60 Vbeta and 13 Jbeta primers that the PCR ran. Assay used: immunoSEQ multiplex PCR; TCRdb lists only in-frame clones, some missing. This table has 150,000 to 200,000 clones, over 70% appearing once. Sequenced: PBMCs. The TCR comes from a middle-aged man in good health and CMV-seronegative. The chain couples TRBV25-1 to TRBJ2-1; 9 bases fit TRBD2. CDR3 sequence reads: CASSGAGGPNNEQFF. The CDR3 DNA follows: TGTGCCAGCAGTGGAGCGGGGGGCCCAAACAATGAGCAGTTCTTC.